The 3 T cell receptor beta chains reported below all come from one sample, sequenced in a study of spatial heterogeneity in lung cancer (dated by TCRdb to about 2019). In the paper's terms, the time point label means: sample taken at primary tumor resection. Whole RNA extracted from tumor and nontumor lung tissue, or from cryopreserved PBMC samples, was used for TCR sequencing without cell sorting. The library came from 5' RACE. Sequenced using a NextSeq 500. The raw public data were reprocessed by TCRdb itself: fastp quality trimming at Q25, MiXCR clonotype calling, in-frame beta chains only. Here each entry gathers all rows of one CDR3 protein and keeps the most common genes and DNA. Present in this sample are fewer than 20,000 distinct CDR3 sequences, over 15% of which were seen just once. The biggest ten clones account for 11% to 15% of the sample. This sample comprised PBMCs, obtained at surgery. These receptors were taken from a male donor with early-stage non-small cell lung cancer.

J is TRBJ2-1 and V is TRBV6-5, with 8 bases matching TRBD2. V shed 6 bases and J 6 bases; nucleotides not matched to a gene: 16. This CDR3 comprises 17 residues. Germline CDR1 and CDR2: MNHEY and SVGAGI. The CDR3 loop reads CASSPESIGGGINEQFF. CDR3 DNA: TGTGCCAGCAGCCCCGAATCTATCGGCGGGGGGATCAATGAGCAGTTCTTC.

This clonotype was observed many times. The CDR3 is CASSQRLGTEAFF. CDR3 in DNA: TGTGCCAGCAGCCAGCGGCTTGGGACTGAAGCTTTCTTT. The chain couples TRBV3-1 to TRBJ1-1; D not certain. Germline V gene lookup returns CDR1 LGHDT and CDR2 YNNKEL (reference sequence). V lost 3 bases and J 5 bases, leaving 10 bases between the germline ends. The CDR3 contains 13 residues.

By share, this clonotype ranks as medium-sized (0.01 to 0.1%). The chain recombines TRBV24-1 with TRBJ2-2; 9 bases fit TRBD1. The length of the CDR3 is 18 residues. V lost 0 bases and J lost 1; bases outside the gene matches: 5. In germline, CDR1 is KGHDR, CDR2 SFDVKD. CDR3 DNA sequence: TGTGCCACCAGTGATTTGGGACAGGGGTCCCAGAACACCGGGGAGCTGTTTTTT. Amino acid sequence: CATSDLGQGSQNTGELFF.